A single T cell receptor beta chain is shown here with its context. Sequencing was performed with immunoSEQ multiplex PCR; in TCRdb, only in-frame clones are kept and a portion is missing. The table includes around 300,000 clones, 75% to 95% detected once. The CDR3 covers 15 residues. Trimming stripped 1 base from V and 6 bases from J, with 15 bases between. The germline V gene encodes CDR1 SGHTA and CDR2 FQGNSA. This sample stems from a study of blood T cell repertoires in COVID-19. Study information: Sites across the United States, Italy and Spain contributed samples from acute and convalescent COVID-19. Sample material is recorded as cDNA or gDNA derived from T cells, B-cell-depleted T cells, or PBMCs.

The receptor's source is a woman aged 25 to 45 with COVID-19, enrolled during active disease. The chain employs TRBV7-2 and TRBJ1-2; the D is unclear. The material sequenced was peripheral blood. CDR3 in amino acids: CASSLVSGNADGYTF. In nucleotides, the CDR3 is TGTGCCAGCAGCTTAGTTTCGGGGAACGCAGATGGCTACACCTTC.